This entry describes one T cell receptor beta chain. From the 5' RACE reads, TCRdb called clonotypes with MiXCR, one entry per CDR3 protein. The table records approximately 550,000 distinct CDR3 sequences, roughly 14% of them present only once. Germline V lookup: CDR1 SGHTA, CDR2 FQGTGA. The CDR3 spans 14 residues. V lost 10 bases and J 4 bases, leaving 17 bases between the germline ends. This entry is derived from a study of T cells after yellow fever vaccination. The rearrangement joins TRBV7-3 to TRBJ2-1; TRBD2 is a possible D gene (6 bases). This receptor was obtained from a man under 40 who received the YFV17D yellow fever vaccine. Specimen: PBMCs, collected on the day of the yellow fever booster vaccination. CDR3 in DNA: TGTGCCAAGCCCCGGCGCGGGACGTACAATGAGCAGTTCTTC. Its protein is CAKPRRGTYNEQFF.